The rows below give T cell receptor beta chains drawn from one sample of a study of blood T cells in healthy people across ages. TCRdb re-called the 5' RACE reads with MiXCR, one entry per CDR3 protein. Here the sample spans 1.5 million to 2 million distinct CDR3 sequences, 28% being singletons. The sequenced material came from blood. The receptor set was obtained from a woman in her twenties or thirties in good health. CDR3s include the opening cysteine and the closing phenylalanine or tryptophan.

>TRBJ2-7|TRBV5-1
CASTSQAYEQYF
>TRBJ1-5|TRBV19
CASMRQGYSNQPQHF
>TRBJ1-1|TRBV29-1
CSVCGGRGAEAFF
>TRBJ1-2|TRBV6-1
CASSELDRNGYTF
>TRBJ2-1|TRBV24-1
CATRGAEVDGQFF
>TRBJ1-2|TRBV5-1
CASSFWQGQDGYTF
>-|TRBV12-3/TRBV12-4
CASSLEVAGVTQYF
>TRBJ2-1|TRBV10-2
CASSEGNQPNDEQFF
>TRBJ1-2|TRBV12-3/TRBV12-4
CASSFNQYNYGYTF
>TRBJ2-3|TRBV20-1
CSAGDFRELDTQYF
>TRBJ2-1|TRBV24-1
CATSDPADRVYEQFF
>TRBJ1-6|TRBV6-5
CASSYSKTRIALHF
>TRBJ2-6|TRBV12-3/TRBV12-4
CASSLYGISSGANVLTF
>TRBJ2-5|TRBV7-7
CASSGQGAGEIQYF
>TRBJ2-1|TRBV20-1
CSAGLPAYNEQFF
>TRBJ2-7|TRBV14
CASSQDRARYEQYF
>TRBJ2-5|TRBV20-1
CSASRAPSGAYNEQYF
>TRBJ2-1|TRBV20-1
CSAREYSGRSLEQFF
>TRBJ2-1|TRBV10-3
CAISAPVGGSGPYNEQFF
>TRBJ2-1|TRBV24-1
CATSDFNRDGEQFF
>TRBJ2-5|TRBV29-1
CSVDPGQVETQYF
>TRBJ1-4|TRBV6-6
CASSYAGVGGGEKLFF
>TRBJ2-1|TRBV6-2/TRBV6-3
CASSRGGTGHNEQFF
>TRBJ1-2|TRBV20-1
CSARNPLDYGYTF
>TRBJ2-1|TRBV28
CASSLRGAVSYEQFF
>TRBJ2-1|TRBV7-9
CASSLPPLLQFF
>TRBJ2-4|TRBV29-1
CSVGIPGQQYF
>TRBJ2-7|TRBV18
CASSPQTLAFEQYF
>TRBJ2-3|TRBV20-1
CSARDEWRTSGGAGEDTQYF
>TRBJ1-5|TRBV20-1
CSASGQGMQPQHF
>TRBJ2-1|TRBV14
CVSSGSGGFSEQFF
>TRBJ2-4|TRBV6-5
CASSYSRRGDIQYF
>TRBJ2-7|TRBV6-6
CASKDGQGGSSYEQYF
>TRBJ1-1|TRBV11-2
CASSLVSTTEAFF
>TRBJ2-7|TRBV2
CASSGSINQIYEQYF
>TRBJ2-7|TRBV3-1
CASSRREAAYEQYF
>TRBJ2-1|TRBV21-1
CASYTKRDRGYNEQFF
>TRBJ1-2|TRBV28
CASSLPNTGQLPYGYTF
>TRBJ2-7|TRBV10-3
CAISRQGREQYF
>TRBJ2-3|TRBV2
CASRPGLADTQYF
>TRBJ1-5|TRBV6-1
CASRGDRLGYNQPQHF
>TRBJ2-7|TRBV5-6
CASSLSGKRQYF
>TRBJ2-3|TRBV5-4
CASSFGLGGTDTQYF